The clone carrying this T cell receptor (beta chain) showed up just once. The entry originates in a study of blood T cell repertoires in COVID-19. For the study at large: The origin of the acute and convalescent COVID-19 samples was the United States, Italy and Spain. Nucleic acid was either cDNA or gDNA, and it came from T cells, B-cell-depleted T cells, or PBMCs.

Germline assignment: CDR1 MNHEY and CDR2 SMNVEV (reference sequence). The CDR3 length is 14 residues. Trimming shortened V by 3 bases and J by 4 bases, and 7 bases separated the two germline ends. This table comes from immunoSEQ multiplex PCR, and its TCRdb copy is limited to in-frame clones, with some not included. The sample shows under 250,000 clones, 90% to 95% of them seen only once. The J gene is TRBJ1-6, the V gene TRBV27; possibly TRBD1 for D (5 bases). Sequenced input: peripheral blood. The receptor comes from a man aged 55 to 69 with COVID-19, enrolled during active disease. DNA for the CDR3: TGTGCCAGCAGTTTTCAGGGATATAATTCACCCCTCCACTTT. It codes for CASSFQGYNSPLHF.